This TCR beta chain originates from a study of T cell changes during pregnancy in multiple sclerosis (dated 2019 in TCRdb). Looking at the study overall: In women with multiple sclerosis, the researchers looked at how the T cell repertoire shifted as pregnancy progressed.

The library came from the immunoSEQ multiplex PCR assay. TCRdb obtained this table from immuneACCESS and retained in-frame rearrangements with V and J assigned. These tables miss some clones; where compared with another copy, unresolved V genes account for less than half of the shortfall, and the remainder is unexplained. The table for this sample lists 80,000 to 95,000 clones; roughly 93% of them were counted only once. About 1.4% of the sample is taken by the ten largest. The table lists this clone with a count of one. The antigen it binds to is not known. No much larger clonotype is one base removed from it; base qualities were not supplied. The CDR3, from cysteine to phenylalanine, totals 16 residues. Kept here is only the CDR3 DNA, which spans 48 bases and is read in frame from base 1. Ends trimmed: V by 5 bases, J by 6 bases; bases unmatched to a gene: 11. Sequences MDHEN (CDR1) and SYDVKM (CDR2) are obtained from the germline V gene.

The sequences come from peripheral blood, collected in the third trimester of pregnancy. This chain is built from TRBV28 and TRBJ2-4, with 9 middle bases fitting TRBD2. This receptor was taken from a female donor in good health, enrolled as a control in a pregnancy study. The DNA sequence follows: TGTGCCAGCAGTGCGAGCGGGAGGTCCCCTCCAAACATTCAGTACTTC. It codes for CASSASGRSPPNIQYF. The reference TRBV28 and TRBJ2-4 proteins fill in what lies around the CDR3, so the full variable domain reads DVKVTQSSRYLVKRTGEKVFLECVQDMDHENMFWYRQDPGLGLRLIYFSYDVKMKEKGDIPEGYSVSREKKERFSLILESASTNQTSMYLCASSASGRSPPNIQYFGAGTRLSVL.